A single sample is the source of the 23 T cell receptor beta chains below, sequenced in a study of cytomegalovirus exposure and HLA in healthy donors. Amplification used 60 Vbeta primers and 13 Jbeta primers. Sequencing used immunoSEQ multiplex PCR; TCRdb keeps in-frame clones, though not all of them. The data hold 180,000 or so clones, with roughly 77% observed a single time. Source material: PBMCs. These receptors were obtained from a woman younger than 45 in good health and CMV-seronegative.

Written as DNA, the CDR3 is TGCGCCAGCAAAACTAGCGGGGTGATTAAAGAGACCCAGTACTTC. This translates into CASKTSGVIKETQYF. The V and J genes are TRBV10-2 and TRBJ2-5, with TRBD2 matching over 10 bases. In germline, CDR1 is WSHSY, CDR2 SAAADI. The CDR3 contains 15 residues. Trimming cost V 7 bases and J 3 bases; bases outside gene matches: 8.

CDR3: CASSTSDRGRFGYTF. Written as DNA, the CDR3 is TGTGCCAGCAGCACCTCGGACAGGGGGCGATTTGGCTACACCTTC. The J gene is TRBJ1-2, the V gene TRBV7-8, with 11 bases aligning to TRBD1. Per the germline V gene, CDR1 is SGHVS and CDR2 is FQNEAQ. The CDR3 consists of 15 residues. V was pared by 5 bases and J by 7 bases, with 9 bases of the junction left unmatched.

The chain couples TRBV7-2 to TRBJ2-7; 11 bases line up with TRBD2. Trimming removed 6 bases from V and 2 bases from J; junction bases left unmatched: 6. Germline V gene sequence: CDR1 SGHTA, CDR2 FQGNSA. The CDR3 totals 15 residues. The CDR3 DNA sequence: TGTGCCAGCAGTCCCAGACTAGCGGGGACCTACGAGCAGTACTTC. This sequence encodes CASSPRLAGTYEQYF.

This sequence joins TRBV7-9 and TRBJ1-6; 7 positions agree with TRBD1. The CDR3 has 15 residues. CDR1 is SEHNR, CDR2 FQNEAQ, per germline (reference sequence). Trimming at V came to 8 bases and at J to 3 bases, leaving 7 bases not matched to a gene. CDR3 in DNA: TGTGCCAGCTCCTCGGGGGACAGCTATAATTCACCCCTCCACTTT. Protein: CASSSGDSYNSPLHF.

This clone was found a few times. The chain is built from TRBV27 and TRBJ2-7; no firm D call. V lost 1 base, J lost 3 bases, and 7 bases lay in between. The CDR3 has 13 amino acids. Per the germline V gene, CDR1 is MNHEY and CDR2 is SMNVEV (reference sequence). The CDR3, as DNA: TGTGCCAGCAGTTTATTACAGAACTACGAGCAGTACTTC. This codes for CASSLLQNYEQYF.

This clone was seen a single time. The rearrangement links TRBV19 to TRBJ2-3, with TRBD2 matching over 13 bases. In germline, CDR1 is LNHDA, CDR2 SQIVND (reference sequence). Trimming cost V 1 base and J 2 bases; bases outside gene matches: 3. The CDR3 extends over 17 amino acids. The CDR3 sequence: CASSIATSGGFTDTQYF. The CDR3 nucleotides read TGTGCCAGTAGTATAGCGACTAGCGGGGGGTTCACAGATACGCAGTATTTT.

J is TRBJ1-1 and V is TRBV2; D uncertain. This CDR3 comprises 14 residues. Germline values: CDR1 SNHLY, CDR2 FYNNEI. The V and J ends lost 8 bases and 3 bases respectively, with 16 bases between them. CDR3 protein: CASGLRTAYTEAFF. CDR3 DNA: TGTGCCAGCGGACTCCGGACGGCCTACACTGAAGCTTTCTTT.

This rearrangement joins TRBV23-1 to TRBJ2-7; TRBD2 is a possible D gene (7 bases). TRBV23-1 counts as an open reading frame of uncertain function. The CDR3 is made up of 16 amino acids. Trimming left V 2 bases short and J 5 bases short, with 19 bases between. The DNA of the CDR3 is TGCGCCAGCAGTCAAACGGCGGGGGCTATTCCGAACGAGCAGTACTTC. Its protein is CASSQTAGAIPNEQYF.

The chain uses TRBV6-5 and TRBJ1-2, with TRBD1 as a possible D gene (6 bases). Germline V gene sequence: CDR1 MNHEY, CDR2 SVGAGI. The V and J ends lost 7 bases and 2 bases respectively, with 14 bases between them. This CDR3 contains 14 residues. The CDR3 is CASIQRGRNYGYTF. The CDR3 DNA is TGTGCCAGCATCCAAAGGGGGAGAAACTATGGCTACACCTTC.

This chain connects TRBV6-5 to TRBJ1-2, with D possibly matching TRBD1 (6 bases). CDR3 length: 13 residues. CDR1 and CDR2 (germline): MNHEY, SVGAGI. Trimming removed 2 bases from V and 13 bases from J, with 17 bases in between. The CDR3 bases are TGTGCCAGCAGTTACGCTTTGGACAGCTCAACCACCTTC. It yields the protein CASSYALDSSTTF.

The chain carries TRBV29-1 and TRBJ2-2, with TRBD2 as a possible D gene (7 bases). The V gene lost 6 bases and the J gene lost 3 bases, with 17 bases spanning the gap. The CDR3 is 15 amino acids. The germline V gene has CDR1 SQVTM and CDR2 ANQGSEA. The CDR3 reads CSVQGWGGYTGELFF. The CDR3 DNA follows: TGCAGCGTCCAGGGGTGGGGGGGCTACACCGGGGAGCTGTTTTTT.

V usage is TRBV19 and J usage is TRBJ1-1, with unresolved D. The CDR3 loop spans 14 amino acids. Trimming shortened V by 5 bases and J by 5 bases, and 15 bases separated the two germline ends. From germline, CDR1 is LNHDA and CDR2 SQIVND (reference sequence). The CDR3: CASSWRSLSTEAFF. CDR3 sequence (DNA): TGTGCCAGTAGTTGGAGGTCTCTCAGTACTGAAGCTTTCTTT.

This chain uses TRBV14 with TRBJ2-1; TRBD2 agrees at 11 bases. The CDR3 spans 15 residues. Trimming cost V 2 bases and J 7 bases; bases outside gene matches: 4. The germline V gene encodes CDR1 SGHDN and CDR2 FVKESK. The CDR3 DNA follows: TGTGCCAGCAGCCAACTTAGCGGGGGGGGGAATGAGCAGTTCTTC. Protein: CASSQLSGGGNEQFF.

The chain combines TRBV4-3 with TRBJ2-3; 7 positions agree with TRBD1. V was pared by 1 base and J by 3 bases, with 10 bases of the junction left unmatched. CDR1 LGHNA and CDR2 YSLEER come from the germline V gene. CDR3 length: 17 amino acids. CDR3 sequence: CASSQGIRDSATDTQYF. DNA of the CDR3: TGCGCCAGCAGCCAAGGAATCCGGGACAGCGCTACAGATACGCAGTATTTT.

The chain links TRBV2 to TRBJ2-3; D is unresolved. Trimming removed 4 bases at V and 0 bases at J, with 11 bases between. This CDR3 comprises 15 residues. Germline-derived CDR1 and CDR2 are SNHLY and FYNNEI. This CDR3 is CASSGGASSTDTQYF. In nucleotides, the CDR3 is TGTGCCAGCAGTGGAGGAGCTTCTAGCACAGATACGCAGTATTTT.

The genes are TRBV18 and TRBJ2-6; D not certain. With 8 bases removed from V and 2 bases from J, the gap between germline ends came to 7 bases. Germline CDR1 KGHSH, CDR2 LQKENI. The CDR3 runs 13 residues. In nucleotides, the CDR3 is TGTGCCAGCGAACCGGCTGGGGCCAACGTCCTGACTTTC. Protein: CASEPAGANVLTF.

This clone was observed a handful of times. This chain joins TRBV6-6 and TRBJ1-2, with D unclear. This CDR3 is 15 amino acids long. In germline, CDR1 is MNHNY, CDR2 SVGAGI (reference sequence). V lost 2 bases and J 6 bases, leaving 16 bases between the germline ends. The CDR3 region is CASSYRVTGVDGYTF. The DNA for the CDR3 is TGTGCCAGCAGTTACAGGGTGACCGGGGTTGATGGCTACACCTTC.

The chain carries TRBV18 and TRBJ2-7; weak D call: TRBD1 (5 bases). This CDR3 region has 15 residues. CDR1 is KGHSH, CDR2 LQKENI, per germline. V was clipped by 1 base and J by 2 bases, with 12 bases between them. The CDR3 region is CASSPRPGPTYEQYF. The CDR3 nucleotides read TGTGCCAGCTCACCACGGCCAGGGCCTACCTACGAGCAGTACTTC.

This chain's CDR3 is CASSGRGTRETQYF. For the CDR3, the DNA is TGTGCCAGCAGCGGACGGGGAACAAGGGAGACCCAGTACTTC. This rearrangement joins TRBV9 to TRBJ2-5, with D possibly TRBD2 on 5 matching bases. The germline CDR1 and CDR2 sequences are SGDLS and YYNGEE. This CDR3 is 14 amino acids long. V was pared by 3 bases and J by 5 bases, with 14 bases between.

CDR3 in DNA: TGTGCCAGCAGCCAAGAGCGGTACAATGAGCAGTTCTTC. Protein product: CASSQERYNEQFF. This sequence joins TRBV4-2 and TRBJ2-1; the D is unclear. CDR1 and CDR2 (germline): LGHNA, YNFKEQ. Trimming removed 0 bases at V and 4 bases at J, with 4 bases between. The CDR3 totals 13 residues.

This clone appeared a single time. This chain uses TRBV18 with TRBJ2-2; the D is unclear. V shed 6 bases and J shed 6 bases, with 11 bases lying between them. There are 13 residues in the CDR3. From germline, CDR1 is KGHSH and CDR2 LQKENI. The CDR3 DNA reads as TGTGCCAGCTCCCCTGACCGGGCCGGGGAGCTGTTTTTT. It specifies CASSPDRAGELFF.

The chain carries TRBV5-8 and TRBJ1-1; TRBD1 agrees at 7 bases. The J segment lost 10 bases and the V segment lost 5 bases, leaving 14 bases of the junction unmatched. The CDR3 spans 14 residues. Germline CDR1 and CDR2: SGHTS and YDEGEE. The CDR3 loop reads CASRRRQGPPRAFF. CDR3 in DNA: TGTGCCAGCAGACGTAGACAGGGCCCCCCCAGAGCTTTCTTT.

V usage is TRBV5-4 and J usage is TRBJ2-5; perhaps TRBD1 as D (6 bases). CDR3 length: 13 amino acids. Germline V gene lookup returns CDR1 SGHNT and CDR2 YYREEE (reference sequence). V was clipped by 0 bases and J by 4 bases, with 7 bases between them. CDR3 sequence: CASSLGGRETQYF. The CDR3 bases are TGTGCCAGCAGCTTGGGGGGGCGAGAGACCCAGTACTTC.